Each of the 17 T cell receptor beta chains below was sequenced from the same sample in a study of metastatic and nonmetastatic thyroid tumors. TCRdb ran MiXCR on the PCR reads. Of about 4,600 clones listed, roughly 20% are singletons. Each patient came to thyroid surgery without any prior treatment (of any kind). Input material: adjacent normal tissue. The receptors originated from a male donor with papillary thyroid cancer or a benign thyroid nodule (not recorded which). Some clones in this sample may be carry-over from other donors' samples.

This clone showed up many times. The V gene is TRBV28, the J gene TRBJ2-7; D not resolved. Trimming shortened V by 8 bases and J by 6 bases, and 11 bases separated the two germline ends. Per the germline V gene, CDR1 is MDHEN and CDR2 is SYDVKM. This CDR3 is 11 amino acids long. The CDR3 sequence is CASGWGGEQYF. The CDR3 DNA sequence: TGTGCCAGCGGATGGGGTGGCGAGCAGTACTTC.

This clone is classed as medium-sized (0.01 to 0.1%). This chain joins TRBV12-5 and TRBJ1-5; D is uncertain. The CDR3 is 16 amino acids. Trimming stripped 0 bases from V and 9 bases from J, with 18 bases between. The germline CDR1 and CDR2 sequences are LGHNT and FRNRAP. CDR3 DNA sequence: TGTGCTAGTGGTTTGGTTGGAGGCGGCACGGGAGGGCCCCAGCATTTT. It translates to CASGLVGGGTGGPQHF.

This clone was counted a few times. V usage is TRBV27 and J usage is TRBJ2-7; maybe TRBD1 (5 bases). The CDR3 spans 14 residues. The germline V gene encodes CDR1 MNHEY and CDR2 SMNVEV (reference sequence). The CDR3 region is CASNLSQGAYEQYV. CDR3 coding DNA: TGTGCCAGCAATTTATCCCAGGGCGCCTACGAGCAGTACGTC.

This clone ranks as large. The rearrangement uses TRBV6-1 and TRBJ1-1; D is unresolved. The germline V gene encodes CDR1 MNHNS and CDR2 SASEGT. The ends were cut back, 0 bases at V and 7 bases at J, with 9 bases in the middle. The CDR3 is made up of 13 amino acids. This chain's CDR3 is CASSEAIGGEAFF. CDR3 sequence (DNA): TGTGCCAGCAGTGAAGCGATCGGTGGTGAAGCTTTCTTT.

This rearrangement joins TRBV28 to TRBJ2-5; TRBD2 matches 8 bases. CDR1 is MDHEN, CDR2 SYDVKM, per germline. The ends lost 4 bases at V and 4 bases at J; junction bases unmatched: 5. The CDR3 has 14 amino acids. Here the CDR3 reads CASSSHGGAETQYF. In nucleotides, the CDR3 is TGTGCCAGCAGTTCCCACGGGGGGGCAGAGACCCAGTACTTC.

There are a few counts of this clone. This chain links TRBV28 with TRBJ2-7; D unclear. The CDR3 runs 12 residues. Trimming shortened V by 1 base and J by 3 bases, and 4 bases separated the two germline ends. CDR1 and CDR2 from the germline V gene are MDHEN and SYDVKM. In DNA, the CDR3 is TGTGCCAGCAGTTTATACGGCTACGAGCAGTACTTC. This sequence encodes CASSLYGYEQYF.

This clone is termed large. The J gene is TRBJ1-2, the V gene TRBV19, with D possibly matching TRBD1 (5 bases). Per the germline V gene, CDR1 is LNHDA and CDR2 is SQIVND (reference sequence). V lost 5 bases, J lost 3 bases, and 16 bases lay in between. The CDR3 totals 15 residues. The CDR3 spells CASSLRQTVDYGYTF. The CDR3 nucleotides read TGTGCCAGTAGTCTCCGTCAGACAGTCGACTATGGCTACACCTTC.

This clone was seen repeatedly, ten times or more. The chain couples TRBV6-1 to TRBJ1-2; weak D call: TRBD1 (5 bases). In germline, CDR1 is MNHNS, CDR2 SASEGT. The germline V and J ends were trimmed by 6 bases and 5 bases, with 16 bases remaining between them. The CDR3 has 14 residues. CDR3 sequence: CASSPGGALYGYTF. The DNA for the CDR3 is TGTGCCAGCAGCCCGGGTGGGGCTCTATATGGCTACACCTTC.

This clone has more than one count but fewer than ten. The chain uses TRBV28 and TRBJ1-1; D may be TRBD1 (5 bases). Trimming left V 1 base short and J 3 bases short, with 12 bases between. Germline CDR1 reads MDHEN; CDR2 reads SYDVKM. The CDR3 length is 15 residues. CDR3 residues: CASSLLAGSYTEAFF. For the CDR3, the DNA is TGTGCCAGCAGTTTATTGGCAGGGTCATACACTGAAGCTTTCTTT.

This clone is judged large. The gene calls are TRBV12-3 or TRBV12-4 and TRBJ1-3; possible D gene TRBD1, 5 bases. The CDR3 extends over 15 amino acids. V was clipped by 3 bases and J by 0 bases, with 9 bases between them. Written as DNA, the CDR3 is TGTGCCAGCAGTTTCTGGGGGAACTCTGGAAACACCATATATTTT. Protein: CASSFWGNSGNTIYF.

This chain connects TRBV30 to TRBJ2-3; 15 bases fit TRBD2. The CDR3 is made up of 17 amino acids. Trimming cost V 5 bases and J 1 base; bases outside gene matches: 7. Germline CDR1 is GTSNPN and CDR2 is SVGIG (reference sequence). As DNA, the CDR3 is TGTGCCTGGGGACTAGCGGGGGGGCGAATCGGCACAGATACGCAGTATTTT. This encodes CAWGLAGGRIGTDTQYF.

This clone has ten or more counts. With a much larger clone just one base away, this may be a read error. The CDR3 DNA sequence: TGTGCCGGCTCACCGAACCAAGAGACCCAGTACTTC. Encoded protein: CAGSPNQETQYF. The V gene is TRBV18, the J gene TRBJ2-5; D remains unclear. The CDR3 covers 12 residues. Germline V gives CDR1 KGHSH, CDR2 LQKENI.

This clone showed up just a few times. The rearrangement uses TRBV6-1 and TRBJ1-3; D gene ambiguous. The CDR3 is 13 amino acids. Germline V CDR1 and CDR2: MNHNS, SASEGT. The germline V and J ends were trimmed by 7 bases and 8 bases, with 15 bases remaining between them. This CDR3 reads CASTSEGSDTIYF. The CDR3 coding sequence is TGTGCCAGCACCTCCGAGGGATCAGACACCATATATTTT.

The chain employs TRBV7-3 and TRBJ2-2, with D possibly called TRBD1 or TRBD2 (6 bases each). The germline V and J ends were trimmed by 2 bases and 6 bases, with 10 bases remaining between them. Per germline, CDR1 SGHTA and CDR2 FQGTGA. CDR3 length: 14 amino acids. CDR3 protein: CASSLLGGSGELFF. For the CDR3, the DNA is TGTGCCAGCAGCTTATTGGGGGGCTCCGGGGAGCTGTTTTTT. Drawing the rest from reference TRBV7-3 and TRBJ2-2, the complete variable domain is GAGVSQTPSNKVTEKGKYVELRCDPISGHTALYWYRQSLGQGPEFLIYFQGTGAADDSGLPNDRFFAVRPEGSVSTLKIQRTERGDSAVYLCASSLLGGSGELFFGEGSRLTVL.

This clone was detected only a few times. This rearrangement joins TRBV2 to TRBJ2-2; D is unresolved. The CDR3 covers 13 residues. Trimming stripped 9 bases from V and 4 bases from J, with 12 bases between. Looked up from germline, CDR1 is SNHLY and CDR2 is FYNNEI. CDR3: CASQRVPTGELFF. The DNA of the CDR3 is TGTGCCAGTCAACGGGTCCCCACCGGGGAGCTGTTTTTT.

This clone is medium-sized within its sample. The chain links TRBV15 to TRBJ1-4; unclear D gene. The CDR3 covers 15 residues. V shed 1 base and J shed 0 bases, with 6 bases lying between them. Germline assignment: CDR1 LNHNV and CDR2 YYDKDF (reference sequence). CDR3 coding DNA: TGTGCCACCAGCAGAGGACGGACAACTAATGAAAAACTGTTTTTT. This sequence encodes CATSRGRTTNEKLFF.

This sequence joins TRBV2 and TRBJ1-4; D is unclear. The V end was cut by 4 bases, the J end by 0 bases, with 9 bases between. The CDR3 length is 15 residues. Germline V gene data show CDR1 as SNHLY and CDR2 as FYNNEI. CDR3 protein: CASSGTEPTNEKLFF. CDR3 coding DNA: TGTGCCAGCAGTGGCACAGAACCAACTAATGAAAAACTGTTTTTT.